This entry lists 29 T cell receptor beta chains sequenced from one sample in a study of Ad26.COV2.S vaccination and SARS-CoV-2 variants. Noted treatment: around 19 received Ad26.COV2.S at low or high dose, single or two shots; 5 received placebo; per-sample allocation not given. Sampling happened 63 days after the first vaccine or placebo injection. Sequenced by immunoSEQ multiplex PCR; TCRdb stores in-frame clones only, minus some. This sample has 300,000 to 500,000 clones, with approximately 90% found just once. The sample here was peripheral blood, taken in a trial of Ad26.COV2.S vaccine versus placebo. The source is a person aged 18-60 years who received the Ad26.COV2.S COVID-19 vaccine or a placebo.

The chain has TRBV5-1 and TRBJ2-3; 12 bases agree with TRBD2. CDR1 is SGHRS and CDR2 is YFSETQ in the germline V gene. Trimming took 3 bases from V and 2 from J; bases not matched to a gene: 7. This CDR3 has 17 amino acids. The CDR3 reads CASSSLGLAGFTDTQYF. The CDR3 DNA sequence: TGCGCCAGCAGCTCCCTCGGACTAGCGGGGTTCACAGATACGCAGTATTTT.

The chain joins TRBV27 to TRBJ1-1, with D uncertain. Germline CDR1 and CDR2: MNHEY and SMNVEV (reference sequence). CDR3 length equals 13 residues. Trimming left V 7 bases short and J 6 bases short, with 15 bases between. CDR3 region: CASIHMGWAEAFF. CDR3 nucleotide sequence: TGTGCCAGCATCCACATGGGATGGGCTGAAGCTTTCTTT.

The chain couples TRBV11-2 to TRBJ2-7, with TRBD1 as a possible D gene (5 bases). V lost 3 bases to trimming and J lost 4 bases, with 10 bases between them. Per the germline V gene, CDR1 is SGHAT and CDR2 is FQNNGV. The CDR3 totals 13 residues. CDR3 region: CASSFRVRYEQYF. The CDR3 DNA sequence: TGTGCCAGCAGCTTCAGGGTTAGGTACGAGCAGTACTTC.

The rearrangement joins TRBV6-2 or TRBV6-3 to TRBJ1-6; D is unclear. CDR1 and CDR2 (germline): MNHEY, SVGEGT. This CDR3 contains 17 residues. V dropped 5 bases and J dropped 5 bases, with 19 bases sitting between them. The CDR3 sequence is CASSPPLAGRDNSPLHF. The DNA for the CDR3 is TGTGCCAGCAGTCCACCTCTCGCGGGCAGAGATAATTCACCCCTCCACTTT.

The chain combines TRBV19 with TRBJ1-4; possibly TRBD1 for D (5 bases). The CDR3 covers 16 residues. CDR1 LNHDA and CDR2 SQIVND come from the germline V gene (reference sequence). Between the trimmed V and J ends, which lost 9 bases and 6 bases, there was a span of 23 bases. CDR3 in amino acids: CARGTIFGTSDEKLFF. The CDR3 nucleotides read TGTGCCAGGGGTACCATTTTCGGGACCTCTGATGAAAAACTGTTTTTT.

The chain is built from TRBV2 and TRBJ1-2; D gene uncertain. Germline values: CDR1 SNHLY, CDR2 FYNNEI. Trimming pared 11 bases from V and 8 bases from J, leaving 18 bases between. The CDR3 length is 12 residues. The CDR3 sequence: CACVRALRGYTF. CDR3 in DNA: TGTGCCTGCGTCCGGGCTCTGAGGGGCTACACCTTC.

This clone was detected ten times or more. V and J are TRBV12-3 or TRBV12-4 and TRBJ1-5; D remains unclear. Trimming removed 3 bases at V and 10 bases at J, with 7 bases between. The CDR3 runs to 11 residues. The CDR3 reads CASSFGNPQHF. CDR3 nucleotide sequence: TGTGCCAGCAGTTTCGGGAACCCCCAGCATTTT.

The chain combines TRBV5-4 with TRBJ2-2; no reliable D call. Germline V lookup: CDR1 SGHNT, CDR2 YYREEE (reference sequence). V dropped 4 bases and J dropped 2 bases, with 15 bases sitting between them. The CDR3 runs 16 residues. The CDR3 reads CASSLPGRTNTGELFF. CDR3 in DNA: TGTGCCAGCAGCCTCCCGGGCAGAACAAACACCGGGGAGCTGTTTTTT.

The J gene is TRBJ1-2, the V gene TRBV21-1; the table gives TRBD1 as D, unverified against the DNA. TRBV21-1 counts as a pseudogene. This CDR3 has 14 residues. As DNA, the CDR3 is TGTGCCAGCAGCATACAGGGGGTAGGCTATGGCTACACCTTC. Protein: CASSIQGVGYGYTF.

The J gene is TRBJ2-5, the V gene TRBV5-8; D is ambiguous. The CDR3 contains 14 residues. The V gene's germline CDR1 is SGHTS and CDR2 YDEGEE. V lost 1 base, J lost 4 bases, and 11 bases lay in between. The CDR3 DNA sequence: TGTGCCAGCAGCTTGCTGTCACATCTAGAGACCCAGTACTTC. Translated, it gives CASSLLSHLETQYF.

J is TRBJ2-2 and V is TRBV3-1 (or the pseudogene TRBV3-2); D might be TRBD1 (6 bases). V dropped 5 bases and J dropped 5 bases, with 9 bases sitting between them. The CDR3 extends over 13 amino acids. Germline V gene lookup returns CDR1 LGHDT and CDR2 YNNKEL (reference sequence). CDR3 coding DNA: TGTGCCAGCAGCGGGACAAGGACCGGGGAGCTGTTTTTT. This encodes CASSGTRTGELFF.

This clone appeared once. At the DNA level, this CDR3 is encoded by other sequences in the same sample as well. V is TRBV7-2 and J is TRBJ1-5; 8 nucleotides line up with TRBD1. V lost 4 bases to trimming and J lost 2 bases; unmatched junction nucleotides: 1. The germline gives CDR1 SGHTA, CDR2 FQGNSA. This CDR3 has 14 amino acids. The CDR3 protein is CASSWGQGNQPQHF. CDR3 sequence (DNA): TGTGCCAGCAGCTGGGGACAGGGCAATCAGCCCCAGCATTTT.

CDR3 bases: TGTGCCAGTAGTATAGTCGGGGGGGGTACAGAGACCCAGTACTTC. It is translated as CASSIVGGGTETQYF. The chain employs TRBV19 and TRBJ2-5; 8 bases line up with TRBD2. The CDR3 is 15 amino acids. Germline V gene data show CDR1 as LNHDA and CDR2 as SQIVND (reference sequence). Trimming removed 1 base from V and 4 bases from J; junction bases left unmatched: 5.

This clone was detected once. The chain carries TRBV11-2 and TRBJ1-5; a weak D match, TRBD1 (5 bases). The CDR3 has 14 residues. Trimming left V 6 bases short and J 7 bases short, with 16 bases between. Per germline, CDR1 SGHAT and CDR2 FQNNGV. The CDR3 DNA sequence: TGTGCCAGCAGTCGGAGGGGCTATAAGCAGCCCCAGCATTTT. The encoded protein is CASSRRGYKQPQHF.

The rearrangement uses TRBV11-2 and TRBJ2-5, with 10 bases fitting TRBD2. The CDR3 runs to 13 residues. The germline gives CDR1 SGHAT, CDR2 FQNNGV. Trimming took 10 bases from V and 7 from J; bases not matched to a gene: 9. The CDR3 region is CAILTSGAGTQYF. The CDR3, as DNA: TGTGCCATCCTTACTAGCGGGGCTGGGACCCAGTACTTC.

The chain employs TRBV7-2 and TRBJ2-1; D perhaps matches TRBD2 (5 bases). Per germline, CDR1 SGHTA and CDR2 FQGNSA. There are 15 residues in the CDR3. V was trimmed by 2 bases and J by 4 bases, leaving 12 bases between them. This CDR3 is CASSLSGMGYNEQFF. DNA of the CDR3: TGTGCCAGCAGCTTATCCGGGATGGGGTACAATGAGCAGTTCTTC.

This chain connects TRBV18 to TRBJ1-3; a weak D match, TRBD1 (5 bases). With 3 bases removed from V and 4 bases from J, the gap between germline ends came to 16 bases. CDR1 KGHSH and CDR2 LQKENI come from the germline V gene. This CDR3 has 16 amino acids. CDR3 loop: CASSPPGLRGGNTIYF. CDR3 in DNA: TGTGCCAGCTCACCTCCGGGACTCCGGGGAGGAAACACCATATATTTT.

The J gene is TRBJ1-5, the V gene TRBV11-3; a weak D match, TRBD1 (5 bases). The germline gives CDR1 SGHNT, CDR2 YENEEA. The V gene lost 2 bases and the J gene lost 5 bases, with 16 bases spanning the gap. This CDR3 has 16 amino acids. The DNA for the CDR3 is TGTGCCAGCAGCTTAAGCCCCAGGGAAGGGGATCAGCCCCAGCATTTT. This gives the protein CASSLSPREGDQPQHF.

The chain carries TRBV3-1 (or the pseudogene TRBV3-2) and TRBJ1-1, with TRBD1 as a possible D gene (6 bases). V shed 0 bases and J shed 5 bases, with 13 bases lying between them. The CDR3 has 15 amino acids. CDR1 is LGHDT and CDR2 is YNNKEL in the germline V gene (reference sequence). In DNA, the CDR3 is TGTGCCAGCAGCCAAGATAGGGGGGCGGAAACTGAAGCTTTCTTT. This sequence encodes CASSQDRGAETEAFF.

The chain combines TRBV4-1 with TRBJ1-1; D gene uncertain. The CDR3 is made up of 14 amino acids. Trimming cost V 1 base and J 9 bases, with 15 bases left between them. Germline V gene sequence: CDR1 MGHRA, CDR2 YSYEKL. DNA of the CDR3: TGCGCCAGCAGCCAAGGAGCCGGAGTTCGCCAAGCTTTCTTT. This encodes CASSQGAGVRQAFF.

This chain links TRBV28 with TRBJ1-4, with TRBD1 as a possible D gene (5 bases). Germline CDR1 MDHEN, CDR2 SYDVKM. The CDR3 covers 15 residues. V lost 2 bases and J lost 8, with 15 bases in between. Here the CDR3 reads CASSLPSGLKEKLFF. In nucleotides, the CDR3 is TGTGCCAGCAGTTTACCCTCGGGACTTAAAGAAAAACTGTTTTTT.

The chain links TRBV3-1 (or the pseudogene TRBV3-2) to TRBJ2-7, with D possibly matching TRBD1 (5 bases). The germline V and J ends were trimmed by 4 bases and 7 bases, with 14 bases remaining between them. Germline CDR1 reads LGHDT; CDR2 reads YNNKEL (reference sequence). This CDR3 comprises 13 residues. The CDR3 sequence is CASSPPAGREQYF. Written as DNA, the CDR3 is TGTGCCAGCAGCCCCCCCGCAGGGCGGGAGCAGTACTTC.

This rearrangement joins TRBV5-1 to TRBJ2-1; D not resolved. In germline, CDR1 is SGHRS, CDR2 YFSETQ. Trimming removed 6 bases from V and 9 bases from J, with 16 bases in between. This CDR3 has 13 residues. The CDR3 loop reads CASTPLRVGEQFF. Written as DNA, the CDR3 is TGCGCCAGCACCCCTTTACGGGTGGGTGAGCAGTTCTTC.

This sequence joins TRBV6-1 and TRBJ2-1, with 12 bases matching TRBD2. CDR3 size: 15 residues. CDR1 MNHNS and CDR2 SASEGT come from the germline V gene. The ends lost 5 bases at V and 9 bases at J; junction bases unmatched: 8. The CDR3 loop is CASSSDLAGGSEQFF. The CDR3 DNA is TGTGCCAGCAGTTCGGATCTAGCGGGGGGGAGTGAGCAGTTCTTC.

This chain uses TRBV6-2 or TRBV6-3 with TRBJ2-7, with a possible D match to TRBD2 (6 bases). With 5 bases removed from V and 2 bases from J, the gap between germline ends came to 16 bases. The CDR3 is 15 residues long. Per the germline V gene, CDR1 is MNHEY and CDR2 is SVGEGT. The chain's CDR3 is CASSPRDSQTYEQYF. In DNA, the CDR3 is TGTGCCAGCAGTCCACGGGACTCCCAAACCTACGAGCAGTACTTC.

The genes are TRBV10-1 and TRBJ2-7; the match to TRBD1 covers 7 bases. The CDR3 covers 14 residues. Losses at the gene ends were 2 bases for V and 3 bases for J; bases not matched to a gene: 4. Germline V gene data show CDR1 as WNHNN and CDR2 as SYGVQD (reference sequence). The CDR3 DNA reads as TGCGCCAGCAGTGAGGGGGACAGATACTACGAGCAGTACTTC. Protein: CASSEGDRYYEQYF.

This clone has only one observation. The gene calls are TRBV19 and TRBJ2-6; 8 bases align to TRBD1. This CDR3 has 19 amino acids. Germline values: CDR1 LNHDA, CDR2 SQIVND (reference sequence). The J segment lost 1 base and the V segment lost 4 bases, leaving 12 bases of the junction unmatched. The CDR3 region has the DNA TGTGCCAGTAGTACGCTAAGGACAGGGCTTGGATCTGGGGCCAACGTCCTGACTTTC. Its translation: CASSTLRTGLGSGANVLTF. The full variable domain, completed using reference TRBV19 and TRBJ2-6, is DGGITQSPKYLFRKEGQNVTLSCEQNLNHDAMYWYRQDPGQGLRLIYYSQIVNDFQKGDIAEGYSVSREKKESFPLTVTSAQKNPTAFYLCASSTLRTGLGSGANVLTFGAGSRLTVL.

This clone came up once. This chain links TRBV10-3 with TRBJ2-3; 7 positions agree with TRBD2. Germline loops: CDR1 ENHRY, CDR2 SYGVKD. V gave up 10 bases and J gave up 1 base; unmatched junction bases: 11. This CDR3 region has 15 residues. This chain's CDR3 is CATNGGGLRTDTQYF. Written as DNA, the CDR3 is TGTGCCACCAACGGCGGGGGACTACGCACAGATACGCAGTATTTT.

V and J are TRBV2 and TRBJ2-7; D is unresolved. Germline V CDR1 and CDR2: SNHLY, FYNNEI. Between the trimmed V and J ends, which lost 1 base and 2 bases, there was a span of 6 bases. The CDR3 is 13 residues long. Here the CDR3 reads CASSEGTTYEQYF. As DNA, the CDR3 is TGTGCCAGCAGTGAAGGGACCACCTACGAGCAGTACTTC.